The rows below give T cell receptor beta chains drawn from one sample of a study of blood T cell repertoires in COVID-19. TCRdb's table, derived via immunoSEQ multiplex PCR, lists solely in-frame clones and lacks some. The repertoire holds over 150,000 clones, with more than 75% as singletons. Sequences were obtained from peripheral blood. All receptors come from a man aged 18 to 29 with acute or convalescent COVID-19. Each CDR3 is given without its conserved first and last residue. D genes are given only for firm matches.

D: TRBD2
J: TRBJ2-1
V: TRBV19
CDR3: ASSFSPGLAGGPYNEQF

D: -
J: TRBJ1-4
V: TRBV2
CDR3: ASIWTSTNEKLF

D: TRBD2
J: TRBJ2-1
V: TRBV5-1
CDR3: ASSFSIQREGNEQF

D: TRBD1
J: TRBJ2-1
V: TRBV5-6
CDR3: ASSLVTGGADNEQF

D: -
J: TRBJ1-5
V: TRBV27
CDR3: ASSSPYNQPQH

D: -
J: TRBJ2-3
V: TRBV11-2
CDR3: ASSRRGGETSTDTQY

D: TRBD2
J: TRBJ2-2
V: TRBV11-3
CDR3: ASSPWTSGGPTGELF

D: TRBD1
J: TRBJ1-6
V: TRBV27
CDR3: ASADRGISSYNSPLH

D: -
J: TRBJ1-2
V: TRBV2
CDR3: ASSIRQDGYT

D: -
J: TRBJ2-1
V: TRBV2
CDR3: ASSEPGTHANEQF

D: -
J: TRBJ1-1
V: TRBV11-2
CDR3: ASSLVGSYRAF

D: TRBD1
J: TRBJ2-5
V: TRBV28
CDR3: ASSFRTGGSETQY

D: -
J: TRBJ2-2
V: TRBV5-4
CDR3: ASSFQRANTGELF

D: -
J: TRBJ1-1
V: TRBV6-4
CDR3: ASSDRLGPGAEAF

D: TRBD1
J: TRBJ1-6
V: TRBV19
CDR3: ASRRVGQGFNSPLH

D: TRBD1
J: TRBJ2-7
V: TRBV5-1
CDR3: ASSLVIGTGDRYEQY

D: -
J: TRBJ1-1
V: TRBV29-1
CDR3: SVDRMNTEAF

D: TRBD1
J: TRBJ1-4
V: TRBV24-1
CDR3: ATSDRAEKLF

D: TRBD1
J: TRBJ1-4
V: TRBV7-8
CDR3: ASSRQGPFEKLF

D: TRBD2
J: TRBJ2-7
V: TRBV2
CDR3: ASSGDLPGLVGEQY

D: TRBD2
J: TRBJ2-2
V: TRBV9
CDR3: ASSVAPSGSQVGELF

D: -
J: TRBJ1-5
V: TRBV19
CDR3: ASSISDSRPQH

D: -
J: TRBJ2-5
V: TRBV3-1/TRBV3-2
CDR3: ASSPYRTVEETQY

D: TRBD2
J: TRBJ2-1
V: TRBV7-9
CDR3: ASSVREGRQF

D: -
J: TRBJ1-2
V: TRBV2
CDR3: ASSEGRWYGYT

D: -
J: TRBJ1-2
V: TRBV7-6
CDR3: ASSLGGANYGYT

D: -
J: TRBJ1-5
V: TRBV7-9
CDR3: ASSPNNQPQH

D: -
J: TRBJ2-3
V: TRBV24-1
CDR3: ATSGDSGGWADTQY

D: -
J: TRBJ1-3
V: TRBV30
CDR3: AWSVGAGNTIY